The present T cell receptor (beta chain) was sequenced within a study of OX40 agonist ivuxolimab in advanced cancers. Per the germline V gene, CDR1 is MNHEY and CDR2 is SMNVEV (reference sequence). The CDR3 loop spans 15 amino acids. Trimming left V 3 bases short and J 4 bases short, with 12 bases between. Sequencing was performed with immunoSEQ multiplex PCR; in TCRdb, only in-frame clones are kept and a portion is missing. Of tens of thousands of clones in the sample, 85% were seen once. The cohort excluded patients with autoimmune disease history or systemic immunosuppression. The rearrangement joins TRBV27 to TRBJ2-2; maybe TRBD1 (5 bases). The receptor was derived from an adult with an advanced solid tumor such as melanoma, head and neck, liver or kidney cancer. The sample was CD4+ or CD8+ T cells sorted from blood, taken in a trial of the OX40 agonist ivuxolimab. As DNA, the CDR3 is TGTGCCAGCAGTTTCCGGGTCCAGGGCACCGGGGAGCTGTTTTTT. The encoded protein is CASSFRVQGTGELFF.